This T cell receptor (beta chain) stems from a study of cytomegalovirus exposure and HLA in healthy donors. Germline lookup yields CDR1 MDHEN and CDR2 SYDVKM. This CDR3 contains 15 residues. The V gene lost 7 bases and the J gene lost 4 bases, with 17 bases spanning the gap. PCR amplification relied on 60 Vbeta primers (plus 13 Jbeta primers). TCRdb's copy holds only in-frame clones and misses some; the assay was immunoSEQ multiplex PCR. The profile shows roughly 72,000 clones, 70% to 85% of them singletons. The TCR comes from a human donor in good health. The V call is TRBV28, the J call TRBJ1-5; D gene unclear. Sequencing used PBMCs. CDR3 bases: TGTGCCAGCACCAAGGGAGGGTTAGCAAATCAGCCCCAGCATTTT. Residues: CASTKGGLANQPQHF.